Shown below are 20 T cell receptor beta chains from a single sample sequenced in a study of beta chain features in type 1 diabetes. What was sequenced were expressed TCRB transcripts, since all of the isolated RNA had been reverse transcribed. Assay: immunoSEQ multiplex PCR; the TCRdb copy retains only in-frame clones and omits some. The data contain about 340,000 clones, roughly 8% of them singletons. The specimen sequenced was central memory CD4+ T cells from blood. These receptors all stem from a woman in her late teens or twenties in good health.

This clone was detected ten times or more. The V call is TRBV28, the J call TRBJ1-4, with a tentative D call TRBD1 (5 bases). V was shortened by 6 bases and J by 5 bases, with 13 bases between the two germline ends. CDR1 and CDR2 (germline): MDHEN, SYDVKM. CDR3 size: 14 residues. The CDR3 bases are TGTGCCAGCAGGCCCCAGGGTCGAAATGAAAAACTGTTTTTT. Translation: CASRPQGRNEKLFF.

This chain joins TRBV7-9 and TRBJ2-5, with a weak D call TRBD1 (5 bases). The germline CDR1 and CDR2 sequences are SEHNR and FQNEAQ (reference sequence). V lost 1 base to trimming and J lost 14 bases, with 14 bases between them. This CDR3 region has 12 residues. CDR3 in amino acids: CASSLVKGWIYF. For the CDR3, the DNA is TGTGCCAGCAGCTTAGTTAAGGGGTGGATCTACTTC.

The table lists this clone with many counts. The rearrangement links TRBV18 to TRBJ2-3, with TRBD2 matching over 7 bases. The junction had 11 bases not matched to a gene; V was cut back by 2 bases and J by 6 bases. This CDR3 comprises 16 residues. CDR1 is KGHSH and CDR2 is LQKENI in the germline V gene. CDR3 protein: CASSPRSASGWDTQYF. The DNA for the CDR3 is TGTGCCAGCTCACCAAGGTCGGCTAGCGGCTGGGATACGCAGTATTTT.

This clone was detected ten times or more. This chain joins TRBV13 and TRBJ2-3; 7 bases map to TRBD1. CDR1 is PRHDT and CDR2 is FYEKMQ in the germline V gene (reference sequence). J lost 2 bases, V lost 5 bases, and 7 bases had no gene match. CDR3 length: 15 residues. CDR3 DNA: TGTGCCAGCAGCCCCCCAGGGGGAGCCACAGATACGCAGTATTTT. Amino acid sequence: CASSPPGGATDTQYF.

V usage is TRBV11-2 and J usage is TRBJ2-3; TRBD1 matches at 7 bases. Germline CDR1 reads SGHAT; CDR2 reads FQNNGV. V dropped 5 bases and J dropped 2; count of bases not matched to a gene: 4. CDR3 length: 14 amino acids. CDR3 in DNA: TGTGCCAGCAGCCACAGGGGCGACACAGATACGCAGTATTTT. Translated: CASSHRGDTDTQYF.

This clone appeared a few times. This same CDR3 is encoded by further DNA sequences in the sample. The V and J genes are TRBV20-1 and TRBJ2-5; D ambiguous. The V gene's germline CDR1 is DFQATT and CDR2 SNEGSKA (reference sequence). The CDR3 runs 11 residues. V was clipped by 5 bases and J by 2 bases, with 6 bases between them. DNA of the CDR3: TGCAGTGCTCGAGCGCAAGAGACCCAGTACTTC. It codes for CSARAQETQYF.

This clone turned up a few times. This chain links TRBV2 with TRBJ2-5; unclear D gene. Looked up from germline, CDR1 is SNHLY and CDR2 is FYNNEI. Trimming took 4 bases from V and 5 from J, leaving 14 bases between them. The length of the CDR3 is 14 residues. CDR3 nucleotides: TGTGCCAGCAGTGCTTCTTCCAGAGTGGAGACCCAGTACTTC. Its protein product is CASSASSRVETQYF.

This clone has a handful of counts. The V call is TRBV10-3, the J call TRBJ2-3, with a possible D match to TRBD2 (5 bases). V was trimmed by 5 bases and J by 6 bases, leaving 9 bases between them. This CDR3 is 12 amino acids long. Germline V gives CDR1 ENHRY, CDR2 SYGVKD. Here the CDR3 reads CAISTTGDTQYF. CDR3 DNA sequence: TGTGCCATCAGTACAACGGGGGATACGCAGTATTTT.

This clone was observed a few times. The chain links TRBV2 to TRBJ1-5; D is undetermined. This CDR3 is 13 amino acids long. Germline V CDR1 and CDR2: SNHLY, FYNNEI. V lost 3 bases and J 5 bases, leaving 8 bases between the germline ends. This CDR3 reads CASSELRDQPQHF. CDR3 coding DNA: TGTGCCAGCAGTGAGCTGAGGGATCAGCCCCAGCATTTT. Full variable domain (outside the CDR3, taken from reference TRBV2 and TRBJ1-5): EPEVTQTPSHQVTQMGQEVILRCVPISNHLYFYWYRQILGQKVEFLVSFYNNEISEKSEIFDDQFSVERPDGSNFTLKIRSTKLEDSAMYFCASSELRDQPQHFGDGTRLSIL.

In its sample, this clone was seen many times. The chain uses TRBV7-2 and TRBJ2-1, with 8 bases aligning to TRBD2. V trimming: 6 bases; J trimming: 9 bases; junction bases outside the gene matches: 10. Per germline, CDR1 SGHTA and CDR2 FQGNSA. This CDR3 spans 14 amino acids. CDR3 loop: CASRNSGMEGEQFF. CDR3 coding DNA: TGTGCCAGCAGAAATAGCGGGATGGAGGGTGAGCAGTTCTTC. The full variable domain, completed using reference TRBV7-2 and TRBJ2-1, is GAGVSQSPSNKVTEKGKDVELRCDPISGHTALYWYRQSLGQGLEFLIYFQGNSAPDKSGLPSDRFSAERTGGSVSTLTIQRTQQEDSAVYLCASRNSGMEGEQFFGPGTRLTVL.

This clone showed up just a few times. J is TRBJ1-3 and V is TRBV5-6; 7 nucleotides line up with TRBD1. V lost 4 bases, J lost 2 bases, and 12 bases stayed unmatched. Germline values: CDR1 SGHDT, CDR2 YYEEEE. CDR3 size: 17 residues. CDR3 nucleotide sequence: TGTGCCAGCAGCCATCGGGCGACAGGGCCGGCTGGAAACACCATATATTTT. As protein: CASSHRATGPAGNTIYF.

The chain employs TRBV7-6 and TRBJ1-5; D is undetermined. Germline V gives CDR1 SGHVS, CDR2 FNYEAQ. The CDR3 length is 13 residues. The ends were cut back, 1 base at V and 3 bases at J, with 4 bases in the middle. This CDR3 is CASSLDYNQPQHF. The CDR3 bases are TGTGCCAGCAGCTTAGATTACAATCAGCCCCAGCATTTT.

This clone was detected many times. The chain joins TRBV27 to TRBJ2-3, with no clear D. Trimming pared 3 bases from V and 7 bases from J, leaving 20 bases between. The CDR3 is 16 residues long. CDR1 and CDR2 (germline): MNHEY, SMNVEV (reference sequence). CDR3 amino acids: CASSLELTPWGNTQYF. In nucleotides, the CDR3 is TGTGCCAGCAGTTTGGAGTTGACCCCTTGGGGAAATACGCAGTATTTT.

This clone was picked up a small number of times. The rearrangement uses TRBV4-2 and TRBJ2-7; D is unresolved. The V end lost 0 bases, the J end lost 6 bases, and 12 bases lay between the germline ends. The CDR3 has 14 residues. CDR1 and CDR2 (germline): LGHNA, YNFKEQ. CDR3 region: CASSQDQGKSEQYF. In nucleotides, the CDR3 is TGTGCCAGCAGCCAAGATCAAGGGAAGTCCGAGCAGTACTTC.

This clone was detected many times. The rearrangement joins TRBV10-3 to TRBJ2-3; 10 bases are a match to TRBD2. CDR3 length equals 15 residues. The V gene's germline CDR1 is ENHRY and CDR2 SYGVKD. V trimming: 6 bases; J trimming: 4 bases; junction bases outside the gene matches: 7. The CDR3 nucleotides read TGTGCCATCAGCTCTAGCGGGAGTGGTTCAGATACGCAGTATTTT. It is translated as CAISSSGSGSDTQYF.

V and J are TRBV13 and TRBJ2-5, with D perhaps given as TRBD1 or TRBD2 (5 bases each). The CDR3 is made up of 12 amino acids. Trimming removed 3 bases from V and 4 bases from J, with 6 bases in between. Looked up from germline, CDR1 is PRHDT and CDR2 is FYEKMQ (reference sequence). The CDR3 DNA reads as TGTGCCAGCAGCTTGGGGACAGAGACCCAGTACTTC. As protein: CASSLGTETQYF.

This clone was found a few times. The chain carries TRBV7-3 and TRBJ1-3; no definite D call. The CDR3 has 13 amino acids. Trimming took 7 bases from V and 0 from J, leaving 7 bases between them. CDR1 and CDR2 from the germline V gene are SGHTA and FQGTGA. CDR3 protein: CASTRSSGNTIYF. As DNA, the CDR3 is TGTGCCAGCACCCGAAGCTCTGGAAACACCATATATTTT.

V gene TRBV7-2 combines with J gene TRBJ2-5; no definite D call. Germline-derived CDR1 and CDR2 are SGHTA and FQGNSA. V lost 1 base and J lost 10, with 10 bases in between. This CDR3 comprises 12 residues. This CDR3 is CASSLDGRIQYF. The CDR3 nucleotides are TGTGCCAGCAGCTTAGATGGCAGGATCCAGTACTTC. Using reference TRBV7-2 and TRBJ2-5 for the parts outside the CDR3, the full variable domain is GAGVSQSPSNKVTEKGKDVELRCDPISGHTALYWYRQSLGQGLEFLIYFQGNSAPDKSGLPSDRFSAERTGGSVSTLTIQRTQQEDSAVYLCASSLDGRIQYFGPGTRLLVL.

Comment on this clone: At the DNA level, this CDR3 is encoded by other sequences in the same sample as well. The chain has TRBV2 and TRBJ1-5; TRBD1 is a possible D gene (5 bases). Germline values: CDR1 SNHLY, CDR2 FYNNEI. The V end lost 6 bases, the J end lost 3 bases, and 6 bases lay between the germline ends. This CDR3 is built from 12 residues. CDR3 sequence (DNA): TGTGCCAGCAGGGGGGACAATCAGCCCCAGCATTTT. Its translation: CASRGDNQPQHF.

This clone showed up just a few times. This sequence joins TRBV27 and TRBJ1-2; D is possibly TRBD1 (6 bases). The V gene's germline CDR1 is MNHEY and CDR2 SMNVEV (reference sequence). Trimming took off 4 bases at V and 7 bases at J, with 19 bases between the two ends. The CDR3 covers 15 residues. The CDR3 loop reads CASSWGGGGLGGYTF. In DNA form, the CDR3 reads TGTGCCAGCAGTTGGGGAGGGGGGGGGCTTGGTGGCTACACCTTC.